This entry lists 29 T cell receptor beta chains sequenced from one sample in a study of vaccination effects on CD4 cells after COVID-19. Some clones are missing from TCRdb's copy, which holds only in-frame ones; the method was immunoSEQ multiplex PCR. The table lists approximately 74,000 clones, roughly 74% of them singletons. Antigens of these TCRs are unknown. With the ViraFEST assay, the study expanded antigen-specific CD4+ T cells using viral peptide pools, then sequenced them. Scientists isolated CD4+ T cells after a roughly 10-day culture period ended. Having tested negative for nucleocapsid antibodies, the vaccine recipients showed no prior SARS-CoV-2 infection. The material sequenced was CD4+ T cells from PBMCs cultured with HCoV-NL63 spike peptides, taken before COVID-19 vaccination. These receptor sequences come from a human donor who received a COVID-19 vaccine.

This clone was observed a few times. This chain connects TRBV29-1 to TRBJ2-2; TRBD2 matches 10 bases. V shed 8 bases, J shed 6 bases, and the junction held 9 bases outside the gene matches. The CDR3 extends over 14 amino acids. The V gene's germline CDR1 is SQVTM and CDR2 ANQGSEA. CDR3 bases: TGCAGCTATAGAGCGGGGGGGGTCTCCGGGGAGCTGTTTTTT. Translation gives CSYRAGGVSGELFF.

The V gene is TRBV5-6, the J gene TRBJ2-4; 7 bases agree with TRBD2. Germline V lookup: CDR1 SGHDT, CDR2 YYEEEE. The CDR3 is 14 residues long. The junction had 4 bases not matched to a gene; V was cut back by 0 bases and J by 7 bases. In nucleotides, the CDR3 is TGTGCCAGCAGCTTGGATGGCGGGGGTAACATTCAGTACTTC. Protein product: CASSLDGGGNIQYF.

The chain employs TRBV9 and TRBJ2-1; 8 positions agree with TRBD2. The CDR3 spans 16 residues. J was trimmed by 4 bases and V by 1 base; bases with no gene match: 7. Germline V gene data show CDR1 as SGDLS and CDR2 as YYNGEE. CDR3 DNA sequence: TGTGCCAGCAGCGTAAAGTTACTAGCGGTTTACAATGAGCAGTTCTTC. Translating it yields CASSVKLLAVYNEQFF.

The V and J genes are TRBV5-6 and TRBJ2-7; D might be TRBD1 or TRBD2, each matching 6 bases. V was trimmed by 3 bases and J by 5 bases, leaving 9 bases between them. CDR1 SGHDT and CDR2 YYEEEE come from the germline V gene. The CDR3 loop spans 12 amino acids. The CDR3 is CASSWGADEQYV. The CDR3 DNA sequence: TGTGCCAGCAGCTGGGGGGCGGACGAGCAGTACGTC.

The chain combines TRBV18 with TRBJ2-1; possible D gene TRBD1, 8 bases. CDR3 length: 13 residues. Trimming left V 5 bases short and J 9 bases short, with 14 bases between. Per germline, CDR1 KGHSH and CDR2 LQKENI. The CDR3 nucleotides read TGTGCCAGCTCATACAGGGGGGGTTCTGAGCAGTTCTTC. Protein sequence: CASSYRGGSEQFF.

Only one count was recorded for this clone. The V gene is TRBV18, the J gene TRBJ1-1; 10 positions match TRBD1. The CDR3 sequence is 15 residues long. Germline V CDR1 and CDR2: KGHSH, LQKENI. Germline trimming cut 5 bases from V and 5 bases from J; bases unmatched to any gene: 8. CDR3 sequence reads: CASSDRTGGDTEAFF. The CDR3 DNA sequence: TGTGCCAGCTCAGACCGGACAGGGGGAGATACTGAAGCTTTCTTT.

The chain has TRBV19 and TRBJ2-5; 11 nucleotides line up with TRBD2. With 3 bases clipped from V and 4 bases from J, the junction kept 4 bases outside the gene matches. The CDR3 covers 15 residues. Germline V gene sequence: CDR1 LNHDA, CDR2 SQIVND (reference sequence). The DNA of the CDR3 is TGTGCCAGTAGTATCCTAGCGGGGGGCAGAGAGACCCAGTACTTC. It translates to CASSILAGGRETQYF.

CDR3 sequence (DNA): TGTGCTAGTGGTTACGACAGAGCTCAAGAGACCCAGTACTTC. Translated: CASGYDRAQETQYF. This chain joins TRBV12-5 and TRBJ2-5, with D maybe TRBD1 (5 bases). CDR3 size: 14 residues. Germline CDR1 reads LGHNT; CDR2 reads FRNRAP. The V gene lost 4 bases and the J gene lost 2 bases, with 11 bases spanning the gap. Full variable domain (rest looked up from reference TRBV12-5 and TRBJ2-5): DARVTQTPRHKVTEMGQEVTMRCQPILGHNTVFWYRQTMMQGLELLAYFRNRAPLDDSGMPKDRFSAEMPDATLATLKIQPSEPRDSAVYFCASGYDRAQETQYFGPGTRLLVL.

The rearrangement uses TRBV5-8 and TRBJ2-7; 8 positions match TRBD1. CDR1 and CDR2 (germline): SGHTS, YDEGEE. This CDR3 contains 13 residues. V was clipped by 4 bases and J by 5 bases; unmatched bases: 5. This CDR3 is CASSPGTGNEQYV. CDR3 sequence (DNA): TGTGCCAGCAGCCCAGGGACAGGCAACGAGCAGTACGTC.

This clone was observed a few times. The J gene is TRBJ1-5, the V gene TRBV19, with 8 bases matching TRBD1. Looked up from germline, CDR1 is LNHDA and CDR2 is SQIVND (reference sequence). V shed 7 bases and J 2 bases; nucleotides not matched to a gene: 7. This CDR3 is 15 amino acids long. CDR3 in DNA: TGTGCCAGTACCCAGGGGGCAAGGGGCAATCAGCCCCAGCATTTT. Its translation is CASTQGARGNQPQHF.

J is TRBJ1-6 and V is TRBV9; 7 positions agree with TRBD1. The germline gives CDR1 SGDLS, CDR2 YYNGEE. CDR3 length: 18 amino acids. The V segment lost 3 bases and the J segment 3 bases; nucleotides outside the gene matches: 12. The CDR3 protein is CASSAGDSRPYYNSPLHF. CDR3 DNA sequence: TGTGCCAGCAGCGCCGGGGACAGTCGACCTTACTATAATTCACCCCTCCACTTT. The complete variable domain, with remaining parts taken from reference TRBV9 and TRBJ1-6, reads DSGVTQTPKHLITATGQRVTLRCSPRSGDLSVYWYQQSLDQGLQFLIQYYNGEERAKGNILERFSAQQFPDLHSELNLSSLELGDSALYFCASSAGDSRPYYNSPLHFGNGTRLTVT.

The chain couples TRBV7-9 to TRBJ1-2; 7 nucleotides line up with TRBD1. Germline lookup yields CDR1 SEHNR and CDR2 FQNEAQ (reference sequence). This CDR3 has 14 residues. J lost 8 bases, V lost 5 bases, and 11 bases had no gene match. The CDR3 DNA reads TGTGCCAGCAGCCTAGGGACAGCATTATCCGGCTACACCTTC. Its translation: CASSLGTALSGYTF.

V and J are TRBV2 and TRBJ1-2; D is perhaps TRBD1 (5 bases). Germline CDR1 is SNHLY and CDR2 is FYNNEI. V was trimmed by 2 bases and J by 8 bases, leaving 15 bases between them. This CDR3 is built from 14 residues. CDR3 sequence: CASSESPLGGGYTF. The DNA of the CDR3 is TGTGCCAGCAGTGAATCACCCCTCGGGGGGGGCTACACCTTC.

This chain connects TRBV19 to TRBJ2-2, with D possibly being TRBD2 (6 bases). Germline CDR1 LNHDA, CDR2 SQIVND (reference sequence). The CDR3 is 14 amino acids. V lost 6 bases and J lost 5, with 13 bases in between. CDR3 nucleotides: TGTGCCAGTAGGTGGCAGGGAGGAACCGGGGAGCTGTTTTTT. This gives the protein CASRWQGGTGELFF. Looking up the rest from reference TRBV19 and TRBJ2-2 gives the full variable domain: DGGITQSPKYLFRKEGQNVTLSCEQNLNHDAMYWYRQDPGQGLRLIYYSQIVNDFQKGDIAEGYSVSREKKESFPLTVTSAQKNPTAFYLCASRWQGGTGELFFGEGSRLTVL.

The chain joins TRBV5-4 to TRBJ1-1; perhaps TRBD1 as D (5 bases). Germline V CDR1 and CDR2: SGHNT, YYREEE (reference sequence). CDR3 size: 15 residues. V was cut by 0 bases and J by 6 bases, with 15 bases left in between. CDR3 region: CASSLDWAGRAEAFF. The CDR3 DNA follows: TGTGCCAGCAGCTTGGATTGGGCAGGGAGGGCTGAAGCTTTCTTT.

The rearrangement links TRBV29-1 to TRBJ1-4; 9 positions agree with TRBD1. Germline values: CDR1 SQVTM, CDR2 ANQGSEA. This CDR3 region has 14 residues. The V segment lost 2 bases and the J segment 5 bases; nucleotides outside the gene matches: 3. The CDR3 reads CSVEIQGANEKLFF. CDR3 bases: TGCAGCGTTGAAATACAGGGGGCGAATGAAAAACTGTTTTTT.

This clone was detected only a few times. The chain links TRBV18 to TRBJ2-5, with D possibly TRBD2 on 5 matching bases. Germline V gene lookup returns CDR1 KGHSH and CDR2 LQKENI. CDR3 size: 14 residues. With 3 bases removed from V and 5 bases from J, the gap between germline ends came to 13 bases. This chain's CDR3 is CASSPLAQGETQYF. The CDR3 DNA is TGTGCCAGCTCACCGCTAGCCCAAGGGGAGACCCAGTACTTC.

The chain joins TRBV11-3 to TRBJ2-3, with 8 bases identical to TRBD2. V lost 2 bases and J lost 3; bases outside the gene matches: 4. Germline V lookup: CDR1 SGHNT, CDR2 YENEEA. The CDR3 has 15 residues. In nucleotides, the CDR3 is TGTGCCAGCAGCTTAACTGGCGGGGGGACAGATACGCAGTATTTT. Amino acid sequence: CASSLTGGGTDTQYF.

The rearrangement uses TRBV5-6 and TRBJ2-5; TRBD1 matches 10 bases. With V trimmed by 5 bases and J by 2 bases, 6 bases remained unmatched. Germline CDR1 reads SGHDT; CDR2 reads YYEEEE. CDR3 length: 15 amino acids. The CDR3 DNA is TGTGCCAGCAGTGTCTGGACAGGGGGACAAGAGACCCAGTACTTC. Protein: CASSVWTGGQETQYF. The full variable domain, rest sourced from reference TRBV5-6 and TRBJ2-5, is DAGVTQSPTHLIKTRGQQVTLRCSPKSGHDTVSWYQQALGQGPQFIFQYYEEEERQRGNFPDRFSGHQFPNYSSELNVNALLLGDSALYLCASSVWTGGQETQYFGPGTRLLVL.

This sequence joins TRBV11-2 and TRBJ2-2; TRBD1 matches 9 bases. J lost 5 bases, V lost 0 bases, and 4 bases had no gene match. The germline CDR1 and CDR2 sequences are SGHAT and FQNNGV. CDR3 length equals 16 residues. The CDR3 loop reads CASSLDLGTGTGELFF. The CDR3 region has the DNA TGTGCCAGCAGCTTAGATCTCGGGACAGGGACCGGGGAGCTGTTTTTT.

In this sample, this clone turned up a few times. This chain links TRBV3-1 (or the pseudogene TRBV3-2) with TRBJ2-7; D gene ambiguous. CDR1 and CDR2 from the germline V gene are LGHDT and YNNKEL (reference sequence). The V gene lost 3 bases and the J gene lost 3 bases, with 9 bases spanning the gap. This CDR3 comprises 13 residues. The CDR3 protein is CASSQAYGYEQYV. CDR3 sequence (DNA): TGTGCCAGCAGCCAGGCTTACGGCTACGAGCAGTACGTC.

This sequence joins TRBV2 and TRBJ2-5, with D possibly TRBD2 on 5 matching bases. The V gene lost 6 bases and the J gene lost 4 bases, with 12 bases spanning the gap. Germline V gene sequence: CDR1 SNHLY, CDR2 FYNNEI. There are 13 residues in the CDR3. CDR3 residues: CASSIEGTETQYF. The CDR3 DNA is TGTGCCAGCAGCATAGAGGGTACAGAGACCCAGTACTTC. The full variable domain, with the rest looked up from reference TRBV2 and TRBJ2-5, is EPEVTQTPSHQVTQMGQEVILRCVPISNHLYFYWYRQILGQKVEFLVSFYNNEISEKSEIFDDQFSVERPDGSNFTLKIRSTKLEDSAMYFCASSIEGTETQYFGPGTRLLVL.

The chain uses TRBV4-1 and TRBJ1-5; the D is unclear. This CDR3 is built from 18 residues. Trimming stripped 2 bases from V and 2 bases from J, with 19 bases between. Looked up from germline, CDR1 is MGHRA and CDR2 is YSYEKL. This CDR3 reads CASSQRFYQVDGNQPQHF. CDR3 nucleotides: TGCGCCAGCAGCCAACGCTTCTACCAGGTTGACGGCAATCAGCCCCAGCATTTT.

This clone was observed a handful of times. The rearrangement links TRBV6-2 or TRBV6-3 to TRBJ2-7, with D possibly matching TRBD1 (7 bases). The V end was cut by 2 bases, the J end by 2 bases, with 10 bases between. This CDR3 region has 14 residues. Germline V gene data show CDR1 as MNHEY and CDR2 as SVGEGT. For the CDR3, the DNA is TGTGCCAGCAGTTACCCAGGGGGGCCCTACGAGCAGTACGTC. This encodes CASSYPGGPYEQYV.

The chain has TRBV7-2 and TRBJ2-7; D unclear. The germline CDR1 and CDR2 sequences are SGHTA and FQGNSA. The CDR3 consists of 12 residues. With 2 bases removed from V and 5 bases from J, the gap between germline ends came to 7 bases. CDR3 sequence (DNA): TGTGCCAGCAGCTTAAACCGAGACGAGCAGTACGTC. Protein product: CASSLNRDEQYV.

The gene calls are TRBV6-1 and TRBJ2-2; no clear D. Germline V gene lookup returns CDR1 MNHNS and CDR2 SASEGT. V was pared by 1 base and J by 6 bases, with 18 bases between. CDR3 size: 17 residues. The CDR3 reads CASSEGLLPPGPGELFF. Written as DNA, the CDR3 is TGTGCCAGCAGTGAAGGACTCCTTCCCCCGGGCCCCGGGGAGCTGTTTTTT.

This clone showed up just a few times. This CDR3 reads CASSNYGTTWGQPQHF. The CDR3 nucleotides read TGTGCCAGCAGTAATTACGGGACAACCTGGGGTCAGCCCCAGCATTTT. The chain recombines TRBV28 with TRBJ1-5; D is possibly TRBD1 (6 bases). Trimming shortened V by 5 bases and J by 6 bases, and 20 bases separated the two germline ends. The germline V gene encodes CDR1 MDHEN and CDR2 SYDVKM. The CDR3 covers 16 residues.

The chain is built from TRBV19 and TRBJ2-2; TRBD1 agrees at 10 bases. The V gene's germline CDR1 is LNHDA and CDR2 SQIVND (reference sequence). Losses at the gene ends were 7 bases for V and 2 bases for J; bases not matched to a gene: 7. This CDR3 region has 16 residues. The CDR3 is CASTLGQGLNTGELFF. The CDR3 DNA reads TGTGCCAGTACCCTGGGACAGGGGCTAAACACCGGGGAGCTGTTTTTT.

In this sample, this clone turned up once. The chain uses TRBV6-5 and TRBJ1-6; 8 bases are a match to TRBD1. Germline CDR1 reads MNHEY; CDR2 reads SVGAGI. The CDR3 consists of 14 residues. Trimming took 8 bases from V and 9 from J; bases not matched to a gene: 9. The CDR3 region has the DNA TGTGCCAGCGGGCCAGGACAGGGAACTTCACCCCTCCACTTT. Its translation is CASGPGQGTSPLHF.